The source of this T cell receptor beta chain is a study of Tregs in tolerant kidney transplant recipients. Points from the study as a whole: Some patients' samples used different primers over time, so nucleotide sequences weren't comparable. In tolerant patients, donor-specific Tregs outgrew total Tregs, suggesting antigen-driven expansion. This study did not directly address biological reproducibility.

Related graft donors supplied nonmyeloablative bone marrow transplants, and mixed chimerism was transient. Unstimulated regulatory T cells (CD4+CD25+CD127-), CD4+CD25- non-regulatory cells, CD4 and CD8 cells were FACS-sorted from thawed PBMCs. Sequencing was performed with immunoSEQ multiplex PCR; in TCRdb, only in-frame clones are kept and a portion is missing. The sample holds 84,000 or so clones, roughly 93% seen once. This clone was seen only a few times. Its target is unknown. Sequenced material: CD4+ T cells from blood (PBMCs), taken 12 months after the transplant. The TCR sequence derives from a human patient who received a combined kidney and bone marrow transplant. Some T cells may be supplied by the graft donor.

The CDR3 DNA reads TGCGCCAGCAGCAGGGCAGGGGGAAACACCATATATTTT. Amino acid sequence: CASSRAGGNTIYF. The V call is TRBV4-1, the J call TRBJ1-3; a weak D match, TRBD1 (5 bases). The V end lost 5 bases, the J end lost 4 bases, and 9 bases lay between the germline ends. The CDR3 runs to 13 residues. CDR1 and CDR2 (germline): MGHRA, YSYEKL.